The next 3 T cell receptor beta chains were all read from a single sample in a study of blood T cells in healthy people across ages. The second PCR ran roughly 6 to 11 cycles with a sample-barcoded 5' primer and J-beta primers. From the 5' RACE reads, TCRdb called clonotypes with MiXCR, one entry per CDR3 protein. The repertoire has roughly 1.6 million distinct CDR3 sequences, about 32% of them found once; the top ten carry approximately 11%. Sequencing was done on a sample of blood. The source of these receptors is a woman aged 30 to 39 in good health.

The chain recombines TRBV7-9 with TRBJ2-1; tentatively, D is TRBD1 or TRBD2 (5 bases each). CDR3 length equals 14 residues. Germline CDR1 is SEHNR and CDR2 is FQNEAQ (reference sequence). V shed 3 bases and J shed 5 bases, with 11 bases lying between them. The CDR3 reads CASSLMGENNEQFF. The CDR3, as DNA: TGTGCCAGCAGCTTGATGGGGGAGAACAATGAGCAGTTCTTC.

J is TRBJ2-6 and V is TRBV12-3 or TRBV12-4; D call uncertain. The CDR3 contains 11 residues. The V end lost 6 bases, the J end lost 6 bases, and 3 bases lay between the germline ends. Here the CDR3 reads CASSTANVLTF. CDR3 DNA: TGTGCCAGCAGCACGGCCAACGTCCTGACTTTC.

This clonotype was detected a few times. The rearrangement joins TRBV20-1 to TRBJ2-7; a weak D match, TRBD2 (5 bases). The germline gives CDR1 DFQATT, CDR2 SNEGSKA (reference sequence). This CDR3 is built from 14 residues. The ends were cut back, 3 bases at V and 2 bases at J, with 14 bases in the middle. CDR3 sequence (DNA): TGCAGTGCTAGTGGCAGCGGCCTCCCCTACGAGCAGTACTTC. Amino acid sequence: CSASGSGLPYEQYF.